This T cell receptor (beta chain) was captured in a study of blood T cell repertoires in COVID-19. Study in general: Acute and convalescent COVID-19 samples came from the United States, Italy and Spain. The cDNA or gDNA used as material had been derived from T cells, B-cell-depleted T cells, or PBMCs.

Seattle patient enrollment occurred during active infection, with longitudinal follow-up thereafter. V was clipped by 1 base and J by 9 bases; unmatched bases: 11. CDR3 length: 18 amino acids. Germline CDR1 reads SGHVS; CDR2 reads FNYEAQ. As originally analysed: Estimates of nucleated cell counts were drawn from the amplification of reference gene primers. This table comes from immunoSEQ multiplex PCR, and its TCRdb copy is limited to in-frame clones, with some not included. The V and J calls and clone size were taken over from that table, and D and trimming were inferred from the DNA. The top ten clones hold roughly a sixth of a sample with roughly 60,000 clones, 84% of them seen once.

The material sequenced was peripheral blood. The TCR originated in a man in his 60s with COVID-19, enrolled during active disease. V usage is TRBV7-6 and J usage is TRBJ2-1; 14 bases are shared with TRBD2. The CDR3 nucleotides are TGTGCCAGCAGCTTAGGGGCCCCGACTAGCGGGAGGGAAACTGAGCAGTTCTTC. Its translation: CASSLGAPTSGRETEQFF.